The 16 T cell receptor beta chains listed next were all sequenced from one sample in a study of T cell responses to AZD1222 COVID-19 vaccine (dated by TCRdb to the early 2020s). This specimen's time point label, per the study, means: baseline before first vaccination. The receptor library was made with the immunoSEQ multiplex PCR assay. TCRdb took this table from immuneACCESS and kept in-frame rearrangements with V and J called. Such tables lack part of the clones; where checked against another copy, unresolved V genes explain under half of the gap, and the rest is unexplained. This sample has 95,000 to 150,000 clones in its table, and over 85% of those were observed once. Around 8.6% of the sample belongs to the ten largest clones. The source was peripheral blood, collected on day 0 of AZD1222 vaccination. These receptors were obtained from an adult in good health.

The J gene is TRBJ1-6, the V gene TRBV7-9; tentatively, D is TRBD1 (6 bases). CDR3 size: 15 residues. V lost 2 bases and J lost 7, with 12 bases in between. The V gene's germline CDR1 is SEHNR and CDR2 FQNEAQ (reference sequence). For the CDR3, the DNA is TGTGCCAGCAGCTTATTCCAGGGGCCGAATTCACCCCTCCACTTT. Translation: CASSLFQGPNSPLHF.

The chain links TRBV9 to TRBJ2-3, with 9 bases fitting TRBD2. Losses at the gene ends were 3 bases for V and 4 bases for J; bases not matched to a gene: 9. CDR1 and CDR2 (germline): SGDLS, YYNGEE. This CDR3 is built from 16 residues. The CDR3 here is CASSASSGMLADTQYF. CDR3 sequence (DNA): TGTGCCAGCAGCGCTTCTAGCGGGATGTTGGCAGATACGCAGTATTTT.

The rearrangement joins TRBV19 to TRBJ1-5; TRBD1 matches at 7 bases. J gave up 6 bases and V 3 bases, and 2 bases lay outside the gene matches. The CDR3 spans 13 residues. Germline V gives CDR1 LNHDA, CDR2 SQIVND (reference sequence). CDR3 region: CASSMTGLQPQHF. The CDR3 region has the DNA TGTGCCAGTAGTATGACAGGGCTTCAGCCCCAGCATTTT.

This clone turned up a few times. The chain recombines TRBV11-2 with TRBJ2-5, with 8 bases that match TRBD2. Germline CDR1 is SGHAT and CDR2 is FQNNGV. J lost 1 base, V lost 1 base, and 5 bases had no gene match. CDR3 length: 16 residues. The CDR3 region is CASSLGAGAGQETQYF. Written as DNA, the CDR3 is TGTGCCAGCAGCTTAGGAGCGGGAGCGGGCCAAGAGACCCAGTACTTC.

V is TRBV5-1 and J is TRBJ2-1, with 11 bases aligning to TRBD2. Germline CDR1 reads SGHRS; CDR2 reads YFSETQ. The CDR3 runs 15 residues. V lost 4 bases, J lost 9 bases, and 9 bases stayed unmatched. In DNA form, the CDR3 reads TGCGCCAGCAGCGGAACTAGCGGGAGATCTGGTGAGCAGTTCTTC. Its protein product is CASSGTSGRSGEQFF.

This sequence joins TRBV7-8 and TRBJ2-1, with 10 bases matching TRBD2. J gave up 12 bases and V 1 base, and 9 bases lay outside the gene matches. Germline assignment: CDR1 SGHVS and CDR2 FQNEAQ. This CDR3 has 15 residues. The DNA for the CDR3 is TGTGCCAGCAGCTTAGTTAGCGGGAGGACGGGTGCGCAGTTCTTC. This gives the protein CASSLVSGRTGAQFF.

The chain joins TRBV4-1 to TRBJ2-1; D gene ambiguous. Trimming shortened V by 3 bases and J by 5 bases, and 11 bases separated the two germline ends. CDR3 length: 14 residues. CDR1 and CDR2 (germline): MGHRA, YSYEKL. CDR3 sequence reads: CASSQVGGNNEQFF. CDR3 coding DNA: TGCGCCAGCAGCCAGGTAGGCGGAAACAATGAGCAGTTCTTC.

This chain's CDR3 is CASRAGTGASEQFF. DNA for the CDR3: TGTGCCAGCAGGGCCGGGACAGGGGCTAGCGAGCAGTTCTTC. The genes are TRBV6-5 and TRBJ2-1, with TRBD1 matching over 10 bases. The CDR3 covers 14 residues. Germline lookup yields CDR1 MNHEY and CDR2 SVGAGI. J lost 10 bases, V lost 6 bases, and 9 bases had no gene match.

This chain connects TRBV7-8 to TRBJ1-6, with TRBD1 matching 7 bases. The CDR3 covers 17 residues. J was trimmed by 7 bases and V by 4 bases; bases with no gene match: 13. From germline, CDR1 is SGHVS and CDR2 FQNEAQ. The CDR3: CASSYNRIGRGNSPLHF. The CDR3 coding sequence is TGTGCCAGCAGCTACAACAGGATTGGCAGGGGGAATTCACCCCTCCACTTT.

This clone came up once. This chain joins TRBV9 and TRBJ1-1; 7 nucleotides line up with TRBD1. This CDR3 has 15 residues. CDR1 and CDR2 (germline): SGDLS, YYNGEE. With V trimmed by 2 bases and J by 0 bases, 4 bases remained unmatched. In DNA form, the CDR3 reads TGTGCCAGCAGCGTCACGGGACAGATGAACACTGAAGCTTTCTTT. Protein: CASSVTGQMNTEAFF.

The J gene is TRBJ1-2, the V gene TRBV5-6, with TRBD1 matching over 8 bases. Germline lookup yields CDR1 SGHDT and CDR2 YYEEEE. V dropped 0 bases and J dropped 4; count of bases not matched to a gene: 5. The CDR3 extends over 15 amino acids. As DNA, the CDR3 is TGTGCCAGCAGCTTGGGACAGGGGAATCTCTATGGCTACACCTTC. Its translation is CASSLGQGNLYGYTF.

This chain's CDR3 is CASSPSTLHTGELFF. The CDR3 bases are TGTGCCAGCTCACCAAGTACACTGCACACCGGGGAGCTGTTTTTT. The chain uses TRBV18 and TRBJ2-2, with unresolved D. Per germline, CDR1 KGHSH and CDR2 LQKENI. With 2 bases removed from V and 3 bases from J, the gap between germline ends came to 10 bases. CDR3 length: 15 amino acids.

Here the CDR3 reads CASSLPGDYGYTF. For the CDR3, the DNA is TGTGCCAGCAGCTTACCAGGGGACTATGGCTACACCTTC. The rearrangement joins TRBV13 to TRBJ1-2; possible D gene TRBD1, 6 bases. Germline CDR1 and CDR2: PRHDT and FYEKMQ (reference sequence). The CDR3 is 13 amino acids. Trimming took 2 bases from V and 3 from J, leaving 7 bases between them.

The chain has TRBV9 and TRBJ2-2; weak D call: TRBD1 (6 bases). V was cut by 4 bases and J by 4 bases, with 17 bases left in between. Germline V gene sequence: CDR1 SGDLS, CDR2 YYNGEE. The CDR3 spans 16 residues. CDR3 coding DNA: TGTGCCAGCAGCCCCCGGGTACAGGGAGTCACCGGGGAGCTGTTTTTT. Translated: CASSPRVQGVTGELFF. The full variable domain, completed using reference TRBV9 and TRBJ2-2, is DSGVTQTPKHLITATGQRVTLRCSPRSGDLSVYWYQQSLDQGLQFLIQYYNGEERAKGNILERFSAQQFPDLHSELNLSSLELGDSALYFCASSPRVQGVTGELFFGEGSRLTVL.

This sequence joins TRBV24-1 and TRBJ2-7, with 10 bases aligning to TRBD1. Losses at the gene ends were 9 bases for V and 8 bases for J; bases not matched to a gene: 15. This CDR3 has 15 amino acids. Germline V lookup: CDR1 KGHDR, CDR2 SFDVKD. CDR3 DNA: TGTGCCACCGCGGATTCCGGGACAGGGGTGAACAAGCAGTACTTC. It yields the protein CATADSGTGVNKQYF.

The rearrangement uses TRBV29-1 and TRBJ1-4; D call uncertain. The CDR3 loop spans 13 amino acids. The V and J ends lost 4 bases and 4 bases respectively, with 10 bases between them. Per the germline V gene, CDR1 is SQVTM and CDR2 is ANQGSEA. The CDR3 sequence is CSVGVGLNEKLFF. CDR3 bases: TGCAGCGTTGGTGTCGGGCTTAATGAAAAACTGTTTTTT.